This T cell receptor beta chain was sequenced during a study of shared clonotypes between healthy human individuals. General observations from the study: Shared across four donors were around 5% of the naive CD4 clonotypes. Compared with clonotypes that all four donors shared, non-shared clonotypes had lower generation probabilities.

The CDR3 extends over 14 amino acids. V was cut by 5 bases and J by 9 bases, with 17 bases left in between. CDR1 is SEHNR, CDR2 FQNEAQ, per germline (reference sequence). On this clone: Its specificity is not known.

Genomic DNA (from each subset) was split evenly across several immunoSEQ plates. The table came from immunoSEQ multiplex PCR; TCRdb's copy has only in-frame clones and leaves some out. The sample lists approximately 700,000 clones, approximately 73% occurring once. There were no recent acute infections or vaccinations among the donors, who were healthy HIV-negative adults. The specimen sequenced was memory CD4+ T cells sorted from blood. Subset described: CD45RA-negative fraction. The source of this sequence is a woman aged 25 to 39 in good health. The chain joins TRBV7-9 to TRBJ1-5; D is ambiguous. CDR3 protein: CASSGVGRAGPQHF. The CDR3 nucleotides are TGTGCCAGCAGCGGAGTCGGGCGAGCGGGGCCCCAGCATTTT.